Shown below are 2 T cell receptor beta chains from a single sample sequenced in a study of T cells in Graves' hyperthyroidism and ophthalmopathy. The investigators amplified TCR beta CDR3 regions from RNA transcripts. With the HTBI primer set, the TCR CDR3 went through a first round of RT-PCR. MiXCR, run by TCRdb on the multiplex PCR reads, gives a single entry per CDR3 protein. The sample has roughly 700,000 distinct CDR3 sequences, approximately 15% seen once. Sequencing input: blood. Receptors originate from a man between 45 and 60 years old with Graves' hyperthyroidism.

This clonotype occurred many times. The chain is built from TRBV3-1 and TRBJ2-5; no definite D call. Trimming took 5 bases from V and 0 from J, leaving 13 bases between them. Per the germline V gene, CDR1 is LGHDT and CDR2 is YNNKEL (reference sequence). CDR3 length: 15 residues. This CDR3 reads CASSSTPRDQETQYF. The CDR3 DNA reads TGTGCCAGCAGCTCCACCCCTCGGGACCAAGAGACCCAGTACTTC.

The chain is built from TRBV3-1 and TRBJ2-2; D uncertain. The CDR3 runs to 16 residues. The V end was cut by 1 base, the J end by 1 base, with 10 bases between. Germline CDR1 and CDR2: LGHDT and YNNKEL (reference sequence). The CDR3 nucleotides read TGTGCCAGCAGCCAAGTAATGAGAAAGAACACCGGGGAGCTGTTTTTT. Translating it yields CASSQVMRKNTGELFF.